The 2 T cell receptor beta chains presented below share a single source sample, sequenced in a study of T cell repertoires in cytomegalovirus infection. TCRdb re-called the reads through MiXCR, storing one row per CDR3 protein. The sample holds roughly 990,000 distinct CDR3 sequences; 25% to 40% are singletons and the top ten take around an eighth. These TCRs' antigens remain unknown. The sample here was cultured CD8+ T cells from PBMCs, taken from culture after CMV antigen stimulation. All receptors derive from a human donor in good health (CMV status not recorded). Some clones in this sample may be carry-over from other donors' samples.

The table lists this clonotype with many counts. The chain couples TRBV7-2 to TRBJ2-1, with 7 bases fitting TRBD1. The CDR3 has 14 amino acids. Trimming at V came to 4 bases and at J to 2 bases, leaving 2 bases not matched to a gene. Germline V gives CDR1 SGHTA, CDR2 FQGNSA. The DNA for the CDR3 is TGTGCCAGCAGCTACAGGGGCGCCTACAATGAGCAGTTCTTC. Protein product: CASSYRGAYNEQFF.

This clonotype was counted only a few times. The rearrangement links TRBV7-9 to TRBJ2-2, with 9 bases fitting TRBD2. Germline loops: CDR1 SEHNR, CDR2 FQNEAQ (reference sequence). The CDR3 sequence is 15 residues long. V was clipped by 6 bases and J by 6 bases; unmatched bases: 8. The CDR3 DNA reads as TGTGCCAGCAGATCTCTAGCGGGGAGTGCCGGGGAGCTGTTTTTT. Its translation is CASRSLAGSAGELFF.